Below are 21 T cell receptor beta chains sequenced from a single sample in a study of response to subunit inactivated influenza vaccine. TCRdb processed the RT-PCR reads anew with MiXCR; each CDR3 protein has one entry. In the table there are 500,000 to 600,000 distinct CDR3 sequences, 10% to 15% of which are singletons. Sample: PBMCs from blood, taken on the day of vaccination. These TCRs come from a middle-aged man who received an inactivated influenza vaccine.

The CDR3 loop is CASSWTSGATYNEQFF. The CDR3 DNA follows: TGTGCCAGCAGTTGGACTAGCGGGGCTACCTACAATGAGCAGTTCTTC. The chain employs TRBV12-3 or TRBV12-4 and TRBJ2-1; 12 bases match TRBD2. This CDR3 is built from 16 residues. J gave up 2 bases and V 4 bases, and 3 bases lay outside the gene matches.

The V call is TRBV14, the J call TRBJ1-6; no definite D call. Germline V gene data show CDR1 as SGHDN and CDR2 as FVKESK. The ends were cut back, 0 bases at V and 3 bases at J, with 9 bases in the middle. The CDR3 totals 16 residues. CDR3 region: CASSQEGRLYNSPLHF. DNA for the CDR3: TGTGCCAGCAGCCAAGAGGGCAGGCTCTATAATTCACCCCTCCACTTT. The entire variable domain, with the rest obtained from reference TRBV14 and TRBJ1-6, is as follows: EAGVTQFPSHSVIEKGQTVTLRCDPISGHDNLYWYRRVMGKEIKFLLHFVKESKQDESGMPNNRFLAERTGGTYSTLKVQPAELEDSGVYFCASSQEGRLYNSPLHFGNGTRLTVT.

The chain links TRBV15 to TRBJ2-5, with 13 bases fitting TRBD2. The germline V gene encodes CDR1 LNHNV and CDR2 YYDKDF (reference sequence). This CDR3 comprises 16 residues. With V trimmed by 8 bases and J by 5 bases, 11 bases remained unmatched. The CDR3, as DNA: TGTGCCACCCAACAAGGACTAGCGGGAGAAGGGGAGACCCAGTACTTC. This encodes CATQQGLAGEGETQYF.

The rearrangement uses TRBV5-1 and TRBJ2-3, with D tentatively TRBD2 (6 bases). V lost 0 bases to trimming and J lost 2 bases, with 13 bases between them. Looked up from germline, CDR1 is SGHRS and CDR2 is YFSETQ. CDR3 size: 16 residues. The CDR3 coding sequence is TGCGCCAGCAGCTTGGCCGTTAGCGGCGCCACAGATACGCAGTATTTT. Its translation: CASSLAVSGATDTQYF.

This clonotype turned up a few times. V and J are TRBV4-2 and TRBJ2-1, with TRBD2 matching 9 bases. J lost 10 bases, V lost 0 bases, and 10 bases had no gene match. From germline, CDR1 is LGHNA and CDR2 YNFKEQ. CDR3 length: 16 residues. The CDR3: CASSQEGSSGVLEQFF. In DNA form, the CDR3 reads TGTGCCAGCAGCCAAGAGGGTTCTAGCGGGGTGCTCGAGCAGTTCTTC.

This chain joins TRBV3-1 and TRBJ2-3, with TRBD2 matching 10 bases. Germline V gene data show CDR1 as LGHDT and CDR2 as YNNKEL (reference sequence). The CDR3 consists of 16 residues. V dropped 5 bases and J dropped 0; count of bases not matched to a gene: 5. This CDR3 is CASSYGLAASTDTQYF. The CDR3 bases are TGTGCCAGCAGCTATGGACTAGCGGCGAGCACAGATACGCAGTATTTT.

The rearrangement links TRBV6-2 or TRBV6-3 to TRBJ2-7; 7 bases align to TRBD1. V lost 2 bases, J lost 2 bases, and 9 bases stayed unmatched. The CDR3 has 16 residues. CDR1 and CDR2 from the germline V gene are MNHEY and SVGEGT. CDR3 coding DNA: TGTGCCAGCAGTTACAGGGGACCGGGACAGACCTACGAGCAGTACTTC. This codes for CASSYRGPGQTYEQYF.

This clonotype came up many times. The chain joins TRBV3-1 to TRBJ1-6, with D unresolved. Germline CDR1 LGHDT, CDR2 YNNKEL (reference sequence). Trimming stripped 0 bases from V and 0 bases from J, with 15 bases between. The CDR3 spans 19 residues. CDR3 sequence: CASSQDLVSSSSYNSPLHF. The CDR3 DNA reads TGTGCCAGCAGCCAAGATCTCGTCAGTTCGAGCTCCTATAATTCACCCCTCCACTTT.

This clonotype was seen only a few times. The rearrangement links TRBV6-1 to TRBJ2-7, with 12 positions matching TRBD1. The length of the CDR3 is 15 residues. The V gene's germline CDR1 is MNHNS and CDR2 SASEGT. V lost 7 bases, J lost 3 bases, and 7 bases stayed unmatched. CDR3 sequence: CASTQGTGGGYEQYF. The CDR3 DNA follows: TGTGCCAGCACCCAAGGGACAGGGGGCGGCTACGAGCAGTACTTC.

V gene TRBV20-1 combines with J gene TRBJ2-6; weak D call: TRBD2 (7 bases). V was pared by 1 base and J by 0 bases, with 13 bases between. Germline V CDR1 and CDR2: DFQATT, SNEGSKA (reference sequence). CDR3 size: 17 residues. CDR3 loop: CSARGGRGISGANVLTF. In DNA form, the CDR3 reads TGCAGTGCTAGAGGGGGGCGGGGGATCTCTGGGGCCAACGTCCTGACTTTC.

The chain joins TRBV10-3 to TRBJ2-1, with D possibly TRBD1 on 6 matching bases. The CDR3 runs 13 residues. The germline V gene has CDR1 ENHRY and CDR2 SYGVKD. Trimming shortened V by 6 bases and J by 8 bases, and 14 bases separated the two germline ends. The CDR3 protein is CAIRGTSTDEQFF. The CDR3 bases are TGTGCCATCAGGGGGACAAGTACGGATGAGCAGTTCTTC.

This clonotype has more than one count but fewer than ten. J is TRBJ2-5 and V is TRBV7-9; 7 nucleotides align to TRBD2. The CDR3 runs 17 residues. CDR1 and CDR2 from the germline V gene are SEHNR and FQNEAQ (reference sequence). Germline trimming cut 3 bases from V and 0 bases from J; bases unmatched to any gene: 10. As DNA, the CDR3 is TGTGCCAGCAGCTTCAGAGCGGGGACCTGGGACCAAGAGACCCAGTACTTC. This gives the protein CASSFRAGTWDQETQYF.

V usage is TRBV5-5 and J usage is TRBJ2-5, with TRBD2 matching over 8 bases. CDR1 is SGHKS, CDR2 YYEKEE, per germline (reference sequence). The CDR3 spans 17 residues. The V and J ends lost 3 bases and 2 bases, in that order; junction bases with no gene match: 12. As DNA, the CDR3 is TGTGCCAGCAGCTCCCGCTGGGCTGCGGGAGGTCAAGAGACCCAGTACTTC. Amino acids: CASSSRWAAGGQETQYF.

This clonotype has a handful of counts. The CDR3 DNA reads TGTGCCAGCAGCTTGCAAAGTTCTGAGCAGTACTTC. This codes for CASSLQSSEQYF. The genes are TRBV5-6 and TRBJ2-7; D gene uncertain. This CDR3 is 12 amino acids long. Germline V lookup: CDR1 SGHDT, CDR2 YYEEEE. Trimming cost V 1 base and J 7 bases, with 9 bases left between them.

CDR3 residues: CASSSYSGHIYEQYF. CDR3 nucleotides: TGTGCCAGCAGCTCCTACTCGGGACATATCTACGAGCAGTACTTC. The genes are TRBV7-9 and TRBJ2-7; perhaps TRBD1 as D (6 bases). The CDR3 extends over 15 amino acids. Germline assignment: CDR1 SEHNR and CDR2 FQNEAQ (reference sequence). The V end was cut by 4 bases, the J end by 3 bases, with 16 bases between.

This clonotype was recorded at least ten times. The chain joins TRBV6-1 to TRBJ2-4, with 10 bases that match TRBD1. The J segment lost 1 base and the V segment lost 6 bases, leaving 6 bases of the junction unmatched. The germline gives CDR1 MNHNS, CDR2 SASEGT. This CDR3 comprises 16 residues. The CDR3: CASSRDRGYAKNIQYF. The CDR3 DNA reads TGTGCCAGCAGCCGGGACAGGGGTTATGCCAAAAACATTCAGTACTTC.

Comments on this clonotype: The junction departs from germline at one end; a sequencing error may be responsible. The chain couples TRBV6-2 or TRBV6-3 to TRBJ2-5, with D unresolved. Germline values: CDR1 MNHEY, CDR2 SVGEGT. The CDR3 loop spans 19 amino acids. The CDR3 protein is CASSYQGTERYVHQGTQYF. The CDR3 DNA reads TGTGCCAGCAGTTACCAAGGTACAGAAAGATATGTGCACCAAGGGACCCAGTACTTC.

The J gene is TRBJ2-5, the V gene TRBV4-1, with TRBD1 matching 8 bases. This CDR3 is built from 16 residues. CDR1 and CDR2 from the germline V gene are MGHRA and YSYEKL. Unmatched junction bases numbered 8, after V lost 3 bases and J lost 2 bases. The CDR3 nucleotides are TGCGCCAGCAGCCAGAACCCGGGACAGGTGCAAGAGACCCAGTACTTC. Translated, it gives CASSQNPGQVQETQYF.

For this clonotype: A single base separates this from a much larger clone, so it may be a read error. CDR3 sequence reads: CASSFAGKVTGELIF. For the CDR3, the DNA is TGTGCCAGCAGTTTTGCAGGGAAGGTCACCGGGGAGCTGATTTTT. The chain couples TRBV28 to TRBJ2-2; D may correspond to TRBD1 or TRBD2 (5 bases each). The length of the CDR3 is 15 residues. The germline gives CDR1 MDHEN, CDR2 SYDVKM.

The chain is built from TRBV21-1 and TRBJ2-3; TRBD1, the D gene given by the table, was not confirmed from the DNA. TRBV21-1 is a pseudogene locus. The length of the CDR3 is 17 residues. The CDR3: CASSKGGIVDSSDTQYF. The CDR3, as DNA: TGTGCCAGCAGCAAAGGAGGTATCGTTGACAGTTCAGATACGCAGTATTTT.

This sequence joins TRBV3-1 and TRBJ1-3; D is undetermined. V was pared by 4 bases and J by 9 bases, with 7 bases between. This CDR3 contains 11 residues. CDR1 LGHDT and CDR2 YNNKEL come from the germline V gene (reference sequence). The CDR3: CASSRESTIYF. CDR3 nucleotides: TGTGCCAGCAGCCGAGAAAGCACCATATATTTT.